This T cell receptor beta chain comes out of a study of blood T cell repertoires in COVID-19. For the study at large: The origin of the acute and convalescent COVID-19 samples was the United States, Italy and Spain. The cDNA or gDNA used as material had been derived from T cells, B-cell-depleted T cells, or PBMCs.

Per the study methods: Amplification from reference gene primers served as the basis for estimated nucleated cell counts. Produced via immunoSEQ multiplex PCR; TCRdb's table is partial and in-frame only. The V and J calls and clone size were taken over from that table, and D and trimming were inferred from the DNA. This table has about 200,000 clones, more than 65% appearing once. Per germline, CDR1 SGDLS and CDR2 YYNGEE. This CDR3 contains 16 residues. V was clipped by 4 bases and J by 7 bases; unmatched bases: 12. This clone has just a few counts. Input material: peripheral blood. This receptor was taken from a human donor in a cohort sampled during active COVID-19. V gene TRBV9 combines with J gene TRBJ2-2, with 8 bases lining up with TRBD2. The CDR3: CASSPEASGRDGELFF. For the CDR3, the DNA is TGTGCCAGCAGCCCCGAGGCCAGCGGGAGAGACGGGGAGCTGTTTTTT.